This T cell receptor (beta chain) was retrieved from a study of neoadjuvant anti-PD-1 for oral cavity cancer (dated by TCRdb to the early 2020s). Context from the whole study: Before curative-intent surgical resection, most patients were given three to four biweekly doses of nivolumab at 3 mg/kg. For patients who did not progress, a fourth nivolumab dose was given around day 43, followed by definitive surgical resection on days 50-56. Under RECIST 1.1, patients with complete response, partial response or stable disease were classed as responders, and patients with progression were classed as non-responders. The parent correlative cohort had about a dozen patients and a response rate of 33%. Beyond this particular receptor, the publication reports: Higher pretreatment blood Treg/Th17 ratios correlated with higher pretreatment blood TCRbeta clonality and lower post-treatment tumor TCRbeta clonality. Only a few patients per response group were included in the TCR analyses, and larger cohorts for validation were called for by the authors. Greater tumor shrinkage correlated with larger post-treatment sizes of preexisting intratumoral clones, which suggests that expansion of preexisting clones contributed to response.

For survey sequencing, tumor libraries mostly used roughly 5 ug of input genomic DNA, with two replicates for each sample. The immunoSEQ hsTCRbeta kit was used to prepare TCRbeta libraries according to the manufacturer's instructions. An Illumina NovaSeq 6000 S4 flow cell was used to sequence the final libraries, which had first been combined to 3 nM. The study's processing was this. The immunoSEQ Analyzer handled quality control and preprocessing of the raw data. The analysis was restricted to productive rearrangements, with each unique CDR3 amino acid sequence defining a clonotype. Repertoire clonality was estimated as the Gini-Simpson index, computed with the R package tcR. Student's t test was used to compare Gini indices, and Pearson correlation was used to assess associations with tumor size change. The table was pulled from immuneACCESS by TCRdb, which kept in-frame rearrangements only. Such tables lose some clones; where checked, under half of the loss comes from unresolved V genes, and the rest has no known cause. V and J calls and clone size are given by that table; D and trimming were obtained from the DNA. The sample contains approximately 23,000 clones, 40% to 45% of them found a single time. Jointly, the top ten make up around two fifths of the sample.

In the germline V gene, CDR1 corresponds to ENHRY and CDR2 to SYGVKD. The CDR3 has 15 amino acids, counting the end cysteine and phenylalanine. Solely the CDR3 DNA is kept, with 45 bases framed from the first base. V is reduced by 2 bases and J by 4 bases, leaving a spacing of 14 bases between them. The table lists this clone with a few counts. Its specific antigen is unknown. Per-nucleotide qualities are absent, and no much larger clonotype sits a single base away. This specimen's time point label, interpreted: after neoadjuvant nivolumab, at surgical resection. Patients were newly diagnosed with stage II-IVA oral cavity squamous cell carcinoma and had received no prior systemic or radiation treatment. Everyone in the cohort had locally advanced, HPV-negative oral cavity squamous cell carcinoma. The samples were obtained from a longitudinal correlative study of a single-arm phase II trial testing neoadjuvant nivolumab in oral cavity squamous cell carcinoma. Subject-matched pre- and post-treatment PBMCs and tumors from three responders and three non-responders were subjected to genomic DNA-based TCRbeta sequencing. Genomic DNA was isolated from tumor tissue using the Maxwell RSC DNA from Tissue kit.

The specimen comprised tumor tissue, sampled after nivolumab (anti-PD-1) treatment. This sequence originates from a person aged 35-79 years with oral cavity squamous cell carcinoma. The V gene is TRBV10-3 and the J gene is TRBJ1-2, and possibly TRBD1, on 5 matching bases. Here is the DNA: TGTGCCATCAGTGAGACAGAGGAAGGGGTCTATGGCTACACCTTC. It codes for CAISETEEGVYGYTF.